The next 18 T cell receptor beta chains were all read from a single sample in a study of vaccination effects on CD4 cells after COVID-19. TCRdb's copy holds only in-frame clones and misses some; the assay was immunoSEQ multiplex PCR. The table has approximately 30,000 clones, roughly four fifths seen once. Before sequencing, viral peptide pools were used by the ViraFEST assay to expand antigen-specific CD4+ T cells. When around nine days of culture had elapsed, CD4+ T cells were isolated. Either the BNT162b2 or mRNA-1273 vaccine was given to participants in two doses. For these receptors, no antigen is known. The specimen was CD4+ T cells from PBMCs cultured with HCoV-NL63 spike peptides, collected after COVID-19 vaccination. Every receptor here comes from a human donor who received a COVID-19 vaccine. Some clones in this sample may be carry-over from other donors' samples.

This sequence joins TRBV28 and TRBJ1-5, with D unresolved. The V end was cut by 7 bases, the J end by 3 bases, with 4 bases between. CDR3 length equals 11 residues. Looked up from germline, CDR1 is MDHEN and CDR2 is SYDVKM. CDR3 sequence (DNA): TGTGCCAGCACCCTCAATCAGCCCCAGCATTTT. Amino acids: CASTLNQPQHF.

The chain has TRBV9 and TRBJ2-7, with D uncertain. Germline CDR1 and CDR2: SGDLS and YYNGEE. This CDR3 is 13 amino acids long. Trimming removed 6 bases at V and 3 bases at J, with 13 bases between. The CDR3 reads CASIVRFNYEQYV. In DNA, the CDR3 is TGTGCCAGCATAGTAAGGTTCAACTACGAGCAGTACGTC.

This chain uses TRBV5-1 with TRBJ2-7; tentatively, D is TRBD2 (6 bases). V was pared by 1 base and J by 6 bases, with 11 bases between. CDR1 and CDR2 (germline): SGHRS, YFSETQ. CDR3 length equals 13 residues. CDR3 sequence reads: CASSLSGVGEQYV. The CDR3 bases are TGCGCCAGCAGCTTGTCGGGGGTGGGCGAGCAGTACGTC.

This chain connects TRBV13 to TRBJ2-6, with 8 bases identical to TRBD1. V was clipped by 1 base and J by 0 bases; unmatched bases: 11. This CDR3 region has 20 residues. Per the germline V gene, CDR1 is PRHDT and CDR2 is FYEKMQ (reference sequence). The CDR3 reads CASSLVVPGQARSGANVLTF. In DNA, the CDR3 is TGTGCCAGCAGCTTAGTCGTCCCGGGACAGGCCCGCTCTGGGGCCAACGTCCTGACTTTC.

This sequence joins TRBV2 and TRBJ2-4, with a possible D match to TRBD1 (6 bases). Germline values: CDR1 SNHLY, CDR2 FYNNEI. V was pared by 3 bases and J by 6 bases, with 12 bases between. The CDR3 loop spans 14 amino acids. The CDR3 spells CASSDHRVGNIQYF. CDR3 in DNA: TGTGCCAGCAGTGATCACAGGGTGGGAAACATTCAGTACTTC.

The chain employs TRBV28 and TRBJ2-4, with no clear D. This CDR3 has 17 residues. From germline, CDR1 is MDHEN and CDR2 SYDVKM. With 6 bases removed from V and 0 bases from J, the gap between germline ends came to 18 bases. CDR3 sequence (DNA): TGTGCCAGCAGCCGGGTCGTCTTAAGTGTAGCCAAAAACATTCAGTACTTC. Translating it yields CASSRVVLSVAKNIQYF.

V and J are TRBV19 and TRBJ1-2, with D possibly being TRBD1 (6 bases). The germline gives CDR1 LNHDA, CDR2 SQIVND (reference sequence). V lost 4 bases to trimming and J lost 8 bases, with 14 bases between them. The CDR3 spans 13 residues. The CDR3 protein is CASSKQGMGGYTF. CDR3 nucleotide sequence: TGTGCCAGTAGTAAACAGGGCATGGGCGGCTACACCTTC.

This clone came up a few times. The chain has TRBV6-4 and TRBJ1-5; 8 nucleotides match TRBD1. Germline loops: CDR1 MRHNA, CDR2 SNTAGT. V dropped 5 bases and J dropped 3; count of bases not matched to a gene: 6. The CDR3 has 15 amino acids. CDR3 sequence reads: CASSRTGTPNQPQHF. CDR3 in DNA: TGTGCCAGCAGTCGGACAGGGACCCCCAATCAGCCCCAGCATTTT.

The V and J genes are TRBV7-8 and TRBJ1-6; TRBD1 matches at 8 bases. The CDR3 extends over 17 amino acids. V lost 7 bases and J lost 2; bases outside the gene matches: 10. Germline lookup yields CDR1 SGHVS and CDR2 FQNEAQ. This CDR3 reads CASNKIRGRAYNSPLHF. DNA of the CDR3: TGTGCCAGCAACAAAATCAGGGGGCGCGCCTATAATTCACCCCTCCACTTT. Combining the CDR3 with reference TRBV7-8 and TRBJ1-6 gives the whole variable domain GAGVSQSPRYKVAKRGQDVALRCDPISGHVSLFWYQQALGQGPEFLTYFQNEAQLDKSGLPSDRFFAERPEGSVSTLKIQRTQQEDSAVYLCASNKIRGRAYNSPLHFGNGTRLTVT.

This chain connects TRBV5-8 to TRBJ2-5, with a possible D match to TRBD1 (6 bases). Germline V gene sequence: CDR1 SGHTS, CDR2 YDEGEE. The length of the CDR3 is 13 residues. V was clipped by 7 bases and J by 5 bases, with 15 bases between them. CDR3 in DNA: TGTGCCAGCGTTGACAGGTCCCGGGAGACCCAGTACTTC. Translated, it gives CASVDRSRETQYF.

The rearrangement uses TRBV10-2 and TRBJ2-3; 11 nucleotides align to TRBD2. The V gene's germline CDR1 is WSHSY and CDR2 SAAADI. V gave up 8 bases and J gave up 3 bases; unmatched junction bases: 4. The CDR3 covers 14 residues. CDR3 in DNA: TGCGCCAGCGACCTAGCGGGGGGAACAGATACGCAGTATTTT. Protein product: CASDLAGGTDTQYF.

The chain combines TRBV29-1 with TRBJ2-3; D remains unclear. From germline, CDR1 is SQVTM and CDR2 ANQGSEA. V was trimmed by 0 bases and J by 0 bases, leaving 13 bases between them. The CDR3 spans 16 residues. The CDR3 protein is CSVEEPSRHSTDTQYF. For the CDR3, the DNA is TGCAGCGTTGAAGAGCCATCACGCCATAGCACAGATACGCAGTATTTT.

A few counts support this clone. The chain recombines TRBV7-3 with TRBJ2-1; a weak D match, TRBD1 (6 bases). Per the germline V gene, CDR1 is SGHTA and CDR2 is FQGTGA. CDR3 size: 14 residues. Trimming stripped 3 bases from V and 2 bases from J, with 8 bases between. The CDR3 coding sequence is TGTGCCAGCAGCTTGACAGGAACCTACAATGAGCAGTTCTTC. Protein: CASSLTGTYNEQFF.

The CDR3 coding sequence is TGTGCCAGCAGTGGGGGGGCGTTCCATGGCTACACCTTC. This gives the protein CASSGGAFHGYTF. The chain links TRBV27 to TRBJ1-2, with a possible D match to TRBD1 (6 bases). This CDR3 is built from 13 residues. The germline V gene has CDR1 MNHEY and CDR2 SMNVEV (reference sequence). V gave up 5 bases and J gave up 6 bases, with 13 bases separating them.

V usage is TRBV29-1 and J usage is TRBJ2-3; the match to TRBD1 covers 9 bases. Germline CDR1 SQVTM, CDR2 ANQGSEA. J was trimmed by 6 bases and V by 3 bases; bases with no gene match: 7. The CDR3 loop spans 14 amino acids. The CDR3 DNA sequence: TGCAGCGTTGAGCGAGACAGGGGGGTGGATACGCAGTATTTT. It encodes CSVERDRGVDTQYF.

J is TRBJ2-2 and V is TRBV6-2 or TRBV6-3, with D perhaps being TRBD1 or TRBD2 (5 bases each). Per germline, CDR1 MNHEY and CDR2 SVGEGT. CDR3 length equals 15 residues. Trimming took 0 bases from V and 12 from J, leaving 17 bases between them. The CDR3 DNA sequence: TGTGCCAGCAGTTACTCGAGTCGGCGGGCAGGGCAGCTGTTTTTT. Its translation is CASSYSSRRAGQLFF.

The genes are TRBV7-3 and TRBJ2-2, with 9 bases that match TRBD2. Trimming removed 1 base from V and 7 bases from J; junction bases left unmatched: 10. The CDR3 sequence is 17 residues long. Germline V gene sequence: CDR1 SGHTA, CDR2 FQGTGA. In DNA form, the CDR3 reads TGTGCCAGCAGCTTAAGTCTAGCGGGGATGAAAGGCGGGGAGCTGTTTTTT. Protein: CASSLSLAGMKGGELFF.

Here the CDR3 DNA reads TGTGCCAGCAGCACCCGGGCCTCCGAATCCTACGAGCAGTACGTC. The encoded protein is CASSTRASESYEQYV. V gene TRBV21-1 combines with J gene TRBJ2-7. TRBV21-1 is a documented pseudogene. CDR3 length equals 15 residues.